Presented here are 13 T cell receptor beta chains from one specimen sequenced in a study of cytomegalovirus exposure and HLA in healthy donors. Primers: 60 Vbeta forward and 13 Jbeta reverse. TCRdb keeps only in-frame clones here, not all; method: immunoSEQ multiplex PCR. The table shows under 85,000 clones, with 80% occurring only once. Specimen: PBMCs. The origin of the receptors is a woman under 40 in good health and CMV-seronegative.

The chain uses TRBV7-9 and TRBJ2-1; D is perhaps TRBD2 (6 bases). Germline CDR1 is SEHNR and CDR2 is FQNEAQ (reference sequence). The length of the CDR3 is 17 residues. V was trimmed by 5 bases and J by 5 bases, leaving 22 bases between them. The CDR3 nucleotides read TGTGCCAGCAGCCTCGGGACTCGTGGTAGGAGGGACAATGAGCAGTTCTTC. It encodes CASSLGTRGRRDNEQFF.

In its sample, this clone was seen a few times. The chain joins TRBV11-3 to TRBJ2-7; tentatively, D is TRBD2 (6 bases). Deletions cut 5 bases from V and 0 bases from J, with 11 bases between. The length of the CDR3 is 14 residues. The germline V gene has CDR1 SGHNT and CDR2 YENEEA. The CDR3 reads CASSDSGGSYEQYF. The CDR3 DNA is TGTGCCAGCAGCGACTCCGGGGGCTCCTACGAGCAGTACTTC.

The genes are TRBV4-3 and TRBJ2-1; unclear D gene. Germline values: CDR1 LGHNA, CDR2 YSLEER. V was trimmed by 0 bases and J by 9 bases, leaving 15 bases between them. The CDR3 length is 15 residues. In DNA form, the CDR3 reads TGCGCCAGCAGCCAAGATCGCGCCGTAAAGCGTGAGCAGTTCTTC. It is translated as CASSQDRAVKREQFF.

This rearrangement joins TRBV30 to TRBJ2-1, with TRBD2 identical over 10 bases. After removal of 1 base from V and 6 bases from J, the junction contained 3 bases not matched to a gene. There are 14 residues in the CDR3. Germline V gives CDR1 GTSNPN, CDR2 SVGIG (reference sequence). CDR3 nucleotide sequence: TGTGCCTGGAGTGCCGGGACTAGCGCCAATGAGCAGTTCTTC. Residues: CAWSAGTSANEQFF.

This clone has a handful of counts. This chain links TRBV6-5 with TRBJ2-7, with unresolved D. Between the trimmed V and J ends, which lost 3 bases and 0 bases, there was a span of 9 bases. Germline CDR1 and CDR2: MNHEY and SVGAGI. The CDR3 consists of 14 residues. CDR3: CASSYRRYSYEQYF. CDR3 DNA sequence: TGTGCCAGCAGTTATCGTCGGTACTCCTACGAGCAGTACTTC.

By share of the sample, this clone is large (0.1 to 1%). The chain uses TRBV4-2 and TRBJ2-7, with 8 bases matching TRBD2. This CDR3 comprises 17 residues. V lost 0 bases and J lost 0; bases outside the gene matches: 7. Germline V gene lookup returns CDR1 LGHNA and CDR2 YNFKEQ. The CDR3, as DNA: TGTGCCAGCAGCCAAGATCGGTTAGCGGGGAGCTCCTACGAGCAGTACTTC. Translated: CASSQDRLAGSSYEQYF.

The gene calls are TRBV9 and TRBJ1-2, with no clear D. CDR3 size: 15 residues. With 0 bases removed from V and 4 bases from J, the gap between germline ends came to 13 bases. Germline V gene lookup returns CDR1 SGDLS and CDR2 YYNGEE. CDR3 sequence reads: CASSVGTVGSYGYTF. DNA for the CDR3: TGTGCCAGCAGCGTAGGGACCGTTGGGAGCTATGGCTACACCTTC.

This clone was seen only a few times. The chain recombines TRBV6-5 with TRBJ1-1; the match to TRBD1 covers 7 bases. Germline V CDR1 and CDR2: MNHEY, SVGAGI. CDR3 length: 15 residues. J gave up 1 base and V 2 bases, and 4 bases lay outside the gene matches. The CDR3 coding sequence is TGTGCCAGCAGTTACGGGTGGACAGGGAACACTGAAGCTTTCTTT. It is translated as CASSYGWTGNTEAFF.

This clone was seen only once. This chain links TRBV27 with TRBJ2-3; no reliable D call. Germline V gene data show CDR1 as MNHEY and CDR2 as SMNVEV (reference sequence). The CDR3 runs 13 residues. Trimming left V 3 bases short and J 1 base short, with 5 bases between. In DNA, the CDR3 is TGTGCCAGCAGTTTTCAGGGCACAGATACGCAGTATTTT. As protein: CASSFQGTDTQYF.

The chain uses TRBV6-5 and TRBJ1-1; TRBD1 matches 10 bases. Germline assignment: CDR1 MNHEY and CDR2 SVGAGI. V was clipped by 6 bases and J by 4 bases; unmatched bases: 5. This CDR3 spans 14 amino acids. The CDR3 loop reads CASSPGQGTTEAFF. CDR3 in DNA: TGTGCCAGCAGCCCGGGACAGGGGACCACTGAAGCTTTCTTT.

The rearrangement joins TRBV18 to TRBJ1-5; 7 bases agree with TRBD1. The V and J ends lost 3 bases and 7 bases, in that order; junction bases with no gene match: 9. Germline loops: CDR1 KGHSH, CDR2 LQKENI. CDR3 length equals 15 residues. This CDR3 reads CASSPPDRAGQPQHF. DNA for the CDR3: TGTGCCAGCTCACCCCCCGACAGGGCGGGGCAGCCCCAGCATTTT.

The chain couples TRBV12-5 to TRBJ2-3, with 13 bases matching TRBD2. The CDR3 is 17 residues long. V shed 6 bases, J shed 1 base, and the junction held 7 bases outside the gene matches. Germline assignment: CDR1 LGHNT and CDR2 FRNRAP. CDR3 residues: CASGRGLAGLRTDTQYF. CDR3 sequence (DNA): TGTGCTAGTGGCCGGGGACTAGCGGGGTTACGCACAGATACGCAGTATTTT. Based on the CDR3 plus reference TRBV12-5 and TRBJ2-3, the full variable domain is DARVTQTPRHKVTEMGQEVTMRCQPILGHNTVFWYRQTMMQGLELLAYFRNRAPLDDSGMPKDRFSAEMPDATLATLKIQPSEPRDSAVYFCASGRGLAGLRTDTQYFGPGTRLTVL.

The chain uses TRBV7-2 and TRBJ2-3; the D gene is possibly TRBD2 (6 bases). V shed 2 bases and J shed 2 bases, with 14 bases lying between them. The CDR3 is 16 amino acids. Per germline, CDR1 SGHTA and CDR2 FQGNSA. In DNA form, the CDR3 reads TGTGCCAGCAGCTTATCAGCGGGCCTGAACACAGATACGCAGTATTTT. This sequence encodes CASSLSAGLNTDTQYF.